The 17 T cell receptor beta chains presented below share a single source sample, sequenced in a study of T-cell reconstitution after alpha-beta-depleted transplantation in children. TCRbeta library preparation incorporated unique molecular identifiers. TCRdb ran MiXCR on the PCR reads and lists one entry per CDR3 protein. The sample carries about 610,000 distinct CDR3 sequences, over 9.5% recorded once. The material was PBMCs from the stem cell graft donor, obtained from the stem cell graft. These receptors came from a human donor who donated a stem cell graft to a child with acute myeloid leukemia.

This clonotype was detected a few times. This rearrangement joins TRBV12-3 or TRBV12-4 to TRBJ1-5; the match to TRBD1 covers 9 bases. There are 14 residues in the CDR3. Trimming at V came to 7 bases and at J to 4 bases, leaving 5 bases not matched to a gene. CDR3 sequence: CASTEGQGNQPQHF. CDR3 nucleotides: TGTGCCAGCACCGAGGGACAGGGTAATCAGCCCCAGCATTTT.

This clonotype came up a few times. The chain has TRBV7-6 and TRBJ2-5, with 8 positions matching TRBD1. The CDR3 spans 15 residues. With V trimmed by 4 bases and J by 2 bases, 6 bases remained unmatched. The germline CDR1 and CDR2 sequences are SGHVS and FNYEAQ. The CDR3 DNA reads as TGTGCCAGCAGCTACGAGACAGGGGTTCAAGAGACCCAGTACTTC. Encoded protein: CASSYETGVQETQYF.

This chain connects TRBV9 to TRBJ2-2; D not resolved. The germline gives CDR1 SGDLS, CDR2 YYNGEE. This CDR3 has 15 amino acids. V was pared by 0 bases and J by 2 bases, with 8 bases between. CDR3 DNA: TGTGCCAGCAGCGTAGGGATTAAAAACACCGGGGAGCTGTTTTTT. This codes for CASSVGIKNTGELFF.

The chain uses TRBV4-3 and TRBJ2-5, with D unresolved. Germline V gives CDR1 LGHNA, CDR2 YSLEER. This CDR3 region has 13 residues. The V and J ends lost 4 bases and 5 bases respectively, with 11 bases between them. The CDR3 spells CASSRRLGETQYF. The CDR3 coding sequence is TGCGCCAGCAGCCGTCGCCTCGGGGAGACCCAGTACTTC.

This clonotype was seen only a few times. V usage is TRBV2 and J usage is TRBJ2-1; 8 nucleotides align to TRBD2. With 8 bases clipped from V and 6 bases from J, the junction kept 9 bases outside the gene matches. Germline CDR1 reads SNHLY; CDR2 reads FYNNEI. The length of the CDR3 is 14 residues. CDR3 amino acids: CASGAGGLANEQFF. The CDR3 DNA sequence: TGTGCCAGCGGGGCGGGAGGACTTGCCAATGAGCAGTTCTTC. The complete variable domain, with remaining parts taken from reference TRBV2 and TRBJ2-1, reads EPEVTQTPSHQVTQMGQEVILRCVPISNHLYFYWYRQILGQKVEFLVSFYNNEISEKSEIFDDQFSVERPDGSNFTLKIRSTKLEDSAMYFCASGAGGLANEQFFGPGTRLTVL.

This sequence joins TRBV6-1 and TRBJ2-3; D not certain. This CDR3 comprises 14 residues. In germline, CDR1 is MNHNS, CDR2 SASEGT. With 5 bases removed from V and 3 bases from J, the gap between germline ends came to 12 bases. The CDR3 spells CASSRNEVTDTQYF. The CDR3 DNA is TGTGCCAGCAGTCGAAACGAGGTAACAGATACGCAGTATTTT.

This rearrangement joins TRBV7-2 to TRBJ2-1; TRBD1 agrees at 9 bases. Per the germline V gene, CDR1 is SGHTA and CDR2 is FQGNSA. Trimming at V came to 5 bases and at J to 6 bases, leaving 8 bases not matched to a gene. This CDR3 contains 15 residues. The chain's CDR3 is CASSPGTGRSNEQFF. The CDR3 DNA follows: TGTGCCAGCAGCCCCGGGACAGGGAGGTCCAATGAGCAGTTCTTC.

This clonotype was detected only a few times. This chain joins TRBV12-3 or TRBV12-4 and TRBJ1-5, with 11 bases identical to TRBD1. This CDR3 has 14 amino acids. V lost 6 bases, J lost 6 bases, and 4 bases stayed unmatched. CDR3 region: CASSQDRGPQPQHF. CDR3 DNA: TGTGCCAGCAGCCAGGACAGGGGGCCTCAGCCCCAGCATTTT.

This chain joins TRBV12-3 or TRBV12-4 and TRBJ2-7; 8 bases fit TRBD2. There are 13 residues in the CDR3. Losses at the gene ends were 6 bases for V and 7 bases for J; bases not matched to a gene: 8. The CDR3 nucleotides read TGTGCCAGCAGGTCCGGGGGGGGCAGAGAGCAGTACTTC. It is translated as CASRSGGGREQYF.

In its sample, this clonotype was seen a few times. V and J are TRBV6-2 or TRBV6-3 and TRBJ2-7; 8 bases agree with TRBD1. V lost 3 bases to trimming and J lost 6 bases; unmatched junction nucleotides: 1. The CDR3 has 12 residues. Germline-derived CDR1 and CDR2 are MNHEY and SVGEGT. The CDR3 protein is CASSYDRGEQYF. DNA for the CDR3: TGTGCCAGCAGTTATGACAGGGGCGAGCAGTACTTC.

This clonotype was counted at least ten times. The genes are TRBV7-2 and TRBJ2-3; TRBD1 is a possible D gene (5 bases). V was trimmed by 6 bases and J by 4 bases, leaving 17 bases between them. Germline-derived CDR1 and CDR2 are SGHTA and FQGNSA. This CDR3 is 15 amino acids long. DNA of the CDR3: TGTGCCAGCAGACCCCCAGGGTATGGGTCAGATACGCAGTATTTT. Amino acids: CASRPPGYGSDTQYF. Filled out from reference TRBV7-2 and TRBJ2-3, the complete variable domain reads GAGVSQSPSNKVTEKGKDVELRCDPISGHTALYWYRQSLGQGLEFLIYFQGNSAPDKSGLPSDRFSAERTGGSVSTLTIQRTQQEDSAVYLCASRPPGYGSDTQYFGPGTRLTVL.

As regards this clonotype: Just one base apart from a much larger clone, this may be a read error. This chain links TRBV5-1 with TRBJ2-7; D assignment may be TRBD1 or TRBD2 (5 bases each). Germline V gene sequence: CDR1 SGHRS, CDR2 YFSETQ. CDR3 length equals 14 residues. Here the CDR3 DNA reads TGCGCCAGCAGCTTGAGGCAGGGAGCCTACGAGCAGTGCTTC. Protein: CASSLRQGAYEQCF.

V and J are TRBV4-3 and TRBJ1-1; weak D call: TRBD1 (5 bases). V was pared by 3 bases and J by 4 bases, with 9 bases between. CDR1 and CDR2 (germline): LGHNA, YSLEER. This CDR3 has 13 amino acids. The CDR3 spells CASSQRDGTEAFF. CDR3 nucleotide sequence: TGCGCCAGCAGCCAGAGGGACGGCACTGAAGCTTTCTTT.

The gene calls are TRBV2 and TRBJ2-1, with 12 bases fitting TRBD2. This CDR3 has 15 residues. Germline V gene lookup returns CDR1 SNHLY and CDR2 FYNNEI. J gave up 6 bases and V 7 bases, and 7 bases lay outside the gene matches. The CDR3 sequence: CASMGGLAGINEQFF. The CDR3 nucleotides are TGTGCCAGCATGGGGGGACTAGCGGGCATCAATGAGCAGTTCTTC.

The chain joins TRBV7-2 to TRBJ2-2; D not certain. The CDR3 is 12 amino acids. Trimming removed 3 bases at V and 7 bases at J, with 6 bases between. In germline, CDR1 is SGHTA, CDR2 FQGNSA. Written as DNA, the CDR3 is TGTGCCAGCAGCTTTATGGGCGGGGAGCTGTTTTTT. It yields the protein CASSFMGGELFF.

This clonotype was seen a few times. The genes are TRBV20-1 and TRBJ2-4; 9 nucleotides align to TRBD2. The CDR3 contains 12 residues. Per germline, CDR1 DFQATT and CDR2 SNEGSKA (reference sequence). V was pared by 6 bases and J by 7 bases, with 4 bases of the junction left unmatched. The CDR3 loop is CSASSGINIQYF. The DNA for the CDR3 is TGCAGTGCGTCTAGCGGGATTAACATTCAGTACTTC.

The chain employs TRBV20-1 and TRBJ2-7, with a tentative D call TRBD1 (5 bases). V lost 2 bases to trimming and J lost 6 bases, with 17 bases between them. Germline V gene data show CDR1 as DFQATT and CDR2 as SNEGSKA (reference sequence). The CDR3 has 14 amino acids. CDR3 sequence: CSARTGPRGREQYF. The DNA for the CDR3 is TGCAGTGCTAGAACAGGACCTAGGGGTCGCGAGCAGTACTTC.